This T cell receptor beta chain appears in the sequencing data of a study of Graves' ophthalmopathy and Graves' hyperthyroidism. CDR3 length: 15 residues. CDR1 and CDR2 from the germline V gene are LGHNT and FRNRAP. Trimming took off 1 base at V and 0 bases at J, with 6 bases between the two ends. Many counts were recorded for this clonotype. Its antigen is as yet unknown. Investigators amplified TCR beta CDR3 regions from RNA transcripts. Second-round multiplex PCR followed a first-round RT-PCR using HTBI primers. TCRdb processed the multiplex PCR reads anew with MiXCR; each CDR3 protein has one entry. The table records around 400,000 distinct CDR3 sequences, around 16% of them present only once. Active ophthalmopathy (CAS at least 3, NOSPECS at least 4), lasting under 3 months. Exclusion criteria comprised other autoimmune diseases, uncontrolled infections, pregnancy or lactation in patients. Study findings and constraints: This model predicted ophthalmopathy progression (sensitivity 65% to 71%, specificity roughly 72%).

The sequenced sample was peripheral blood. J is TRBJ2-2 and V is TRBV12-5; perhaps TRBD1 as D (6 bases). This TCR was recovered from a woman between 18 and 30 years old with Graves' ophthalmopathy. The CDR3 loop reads CASGLDRANTGELFF. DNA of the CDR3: TGTGCTAGTGGTTTGGACAGGGCGAACACCGGGGAGCTGTTTTTT.